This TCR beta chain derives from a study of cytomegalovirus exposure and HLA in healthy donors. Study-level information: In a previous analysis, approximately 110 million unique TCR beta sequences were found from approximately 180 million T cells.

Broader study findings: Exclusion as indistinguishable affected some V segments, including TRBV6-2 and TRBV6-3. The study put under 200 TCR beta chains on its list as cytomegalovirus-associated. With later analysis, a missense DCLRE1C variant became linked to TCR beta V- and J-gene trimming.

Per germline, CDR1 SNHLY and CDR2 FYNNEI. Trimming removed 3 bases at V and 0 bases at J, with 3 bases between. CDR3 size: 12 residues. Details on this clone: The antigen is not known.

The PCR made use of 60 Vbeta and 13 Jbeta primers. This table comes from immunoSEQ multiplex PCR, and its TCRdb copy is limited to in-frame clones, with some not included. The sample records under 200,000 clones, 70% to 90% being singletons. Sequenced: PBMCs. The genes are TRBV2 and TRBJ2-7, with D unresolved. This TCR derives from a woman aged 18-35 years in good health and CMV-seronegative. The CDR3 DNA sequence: TGTGCCAGCAGTGACAGCTCCTACGAGCAGTACTTC. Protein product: CASSDSSYEQYF. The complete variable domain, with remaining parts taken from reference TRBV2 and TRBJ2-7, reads EPEVTQTPSHQVTQMGQEVILRCVPISNHLYFYWYRQILGQKVEFLVSFYNNEISEKSEIFDDQFSVERPDGSNFTLKIRSTKLEDSAMYFCASSDSSYEQYFGPGTRLTVT.